What follows are 18 T cell receptor beta chains derived from one specimen sequenced in a study of Ad26.COV2.S vaccination and SARS-CoV-2 variants. This table comes from immunoSEQ multiplex PCR, and its TCRdb copy is limited to in-frame clones, with some not included. Here the sample spans around 140,000 clones, approximately 90% being singletons. The sample here was peripheral blood, taken after recovery from COVID-19. These receptors all stem from a human donor who had recovered from COVID-19.

The rearrangement uses TRBV5-3 and TRBJ1-6; no clear D gene. TRBV5-3 is reported as an ORF; its role is uncertain. The CDR3 consists of 14 residues. V dropped 10 bases and J dropped 3 bases, with 14 bases sitting between them. CDR3 in DNA: TGTGCCCCTACGCGGAAGATCTATAATTCACCCCTCCACTTT. Translated: CAPTRKIYNSPLHF.

The chain employs TRBV6-5 and TRBJ2-3; 8 nucleotides agree with TRBD1. Trimming cost V 8 bases and J 3 bases; bases outside gene matches: 10. Germline V gene data show CDR1 as MNHEY and CDR2 as SVGAGI. The CDR3 spans 15 residues. The CDR3 loop is CASSYHRGMTDTQYF. As DNA, the CDR3 is TGTGCCAGCTCCTACCACAGGGGGATGACAGATACGCAGTATTTT.

This clone has only one observation. Here the CDR3 DNA reads TGTGCCAGCAGTGATGGGTATGAGCAGTTCTTC. This encodes CASSDGYEQFF. The chain recombines TRBV6-1 with TRBJ2-1; D gene uncertain. The ends were cut back, 3 bases at V and 8 bases at J, with 5 bases in the middle. Germline-derived CDR1 and CDR2 are MNHNS and SASEGT. The CDR3 extends over 11 amino acids.

This clone was observed a single time. This chain joins TRBV6-5 and TRBJ2-1; 9 bases fit TRBD1. V was pared by 6 bases and J by 4 bases, with 7 bases of the junction left unmatched. The CDR3 has 15 amino acids. Germline CDR1 and CDR2: MNHEY and SVGAGI. The CDR3 reads CASSSQGAQYNEQFF. The CDR3 region has the DNA TGTGCCAGCAGCTCACAGGGGGCCCAGTACAATGAGCAGTTCTTC.

The chain couples TRBV5-4 to TRBJ1-5; perhaps TRBD1 as D (5 bases). The CDR3 spans 13 residues. V dropped 3 bases and J dropped 7 bases, with 11 bases sitting between them. Germline values: CDR1 SGHNT, CDR2 YYREEE (reference sequence). CDR3 sequence (DNA): TGTGCCAGCAGCTATGATCAGGGCCAGCCCCAGCATTTT. Translation gives CASSYDQGQPQHF.

This chain joins TRBV9 and TRBJ1-5; 8 nucleotides agree with TRBD1. Germline V CDR1 and CDR2: SGDLS, YYNGEE. V dropped 0 bases and J dropped 6; count of bases not matched to a gene: 5. CDR3 length: 15 residues. The CDR3 nucleotides read TGTGCCAGCAGCGTAGGTACAGGGGGTGGTCAGCCCCAGCATTTT. It encodes CASSVGTGGGQPQHF.

This clone is a singleton in its sample. The V call is TRBV7-2, the J call TRBJ2-2, with D hard to call. Trimming cost V 1 base and J 1 base, with 7 bases left between them. The V gene's germline CDR1 is SGHTA and CDR2 FQGNSA. The CDR3 loop spans 15 amino acids. CDR3 protein: CASSLGSGNTGELFF. The CDR3 DNA reads as TGTGCCAGCAGCTTAGGTTCAGGGAACACCGGGGAGCTGTTTTTT.

The chain uses TRBV28 and TRBJ1-1, with 8 bases lining up with TRBD1. Germline CDR1 MDHEN, CDR2 SYDVKM. This CDR3 has 14 residues. Losses at the gene ends were 6 bases for V and 4 bases for J; bases not matched to a gene: 7. Written as DNA, the CDR3 is TGTGCCAGCAGGGACAGGGTGGAGAGCACTGAAGCTTTCTTT. Amino acid sequence: CASRDRVESTEAFF. The variable domain in full, with the rest retrieved from reference TRBV28 and TRBJ1-1, is DVKVTQSSRYLVKRTGEKVFLECVQDMDHENMFWYRQDPGLGLRLIYFSYDVKMKEKGDIPEGYSVSREKKERFSLILESASTNQTSMYLCASRDRVESTEAFFGQGTRLTVV.

There are a few counts of this clone. The chain uses TRBV29-1 and TRBJ2-1; perhaps TRBD1 as D (7 bases). Trimming shortened V by 7 bases and J by 10 bases, and 11 bases separated the two germline ends. Germline V lookup: CDR1 SQVTM, CDR2 ANQGSEA. This CDR3 contains 10 residues. The CDR3 DNA follows: TGCAGCGCCTCAGGGGGGGAGCAGTTCTTC. It encodes CSASGGEQFF.

The chain employs TRBV7-9 and TRBJ2-5; 10 bases fit TRBD2. The germline V gene encodes CDR1 SEHNR and CDR2 FQNEAQ (reference sequence). This CDR3 contains 18 residues. V trimming: 2 bases; J trimming: 4 bases; junction bases outside the gene matches: 13. DNA for the CDR3: TGTGCCAGCAGCTTATGGTTAGCGGGGGGCACCAACCCAGAGACCCAGTACTTC. Translated: CASSLWLAGGTNPETQYF.

The chain is built from TRBV28 and TRBJ2-7; 9 bases map to TRBD1. V was pared by 5 bases and J by 2 bases, with 10 bases of the junction left unmatched. The CDR3 sequence is 16 residues long. Germline CDR1 is MDHEN and CDR2 is SYDVKM. This CDR3 is CASSPVLRDRAYEQYF. CDR3 coding DNA: TGTGCCAGCAGTCCAGTGCTGAGGGACAGGGCCTACGAGCAGTACTTC.

The chain recombines TRBV11-2 with TRBJ2-7; tentative D call: TRBD1 (5 bases). Germline V gene data show CDR1 as SGHAT and CDR2 as FQNNGV. This CDR3 is 15 amino acids long. Trimming stripped 0 bases from V and 2 bases from J, with 11 bases between. The CDR3 DNA follows: TGTGCCAGCAGCTTAGAGACAGTATCCACCTACGAGCAGTACTTC. It translates to CASSLETVSTYEQYF.

A word on this clone: The same CDR3 can be traced to other DNA sequences in this sample. J is TRBJ2-1 and V is TRBV24-1; 9 bases are shared with TRBD2. The CDR3 runs 16 residues. Germline values: CDR1 KGHDR, CDR2 SFDVKD. Germline trimming cut 4 bases from V and 1 base from J; bases unmatched to any gene: 4. CDR3 in DNA: TGTGCCACCAGTGACCCAAGCGGGGGGTCCTACAATGAGCAGTTCTTC. Protein sequence: CATSDPSGGSYNEQFF.

This clone occurred once. The chain employs TRBV10-2 and TRBJ1-1; D is uncertain. Trimming pared 7 bases from V and 1 base from J, leaving 10 bases between. Germline V gives CDR1 WSHSY, CDR2 SAAADI. CDR3 size: 13 residues. CDR3 DNA: TGCGCCAGCACAGAGCCTACGAACACTGAAGCTTTCTTT. It codes for CASTEPTNTEAFF.

A single count supports this clone. This chain uses TRBV6-5 with TRBJ2-5, with unresolved D. The length of the CDR3 is 14 residues. CDR1 is MNHEY and CDR2 is SVGAGI in the germline V gene. V gave up 8 bases and J gave up 3 bases, with 16 bases separating them. The CDR3, as DNA: TGTGCCAGCGTGGGATGGGCAGAAGAAGAGACCCAGTACTTC. This sequence encodes CASVGWAEEETQYF.

The chain links TRBV7-2 to TRBJ1-2; no definite D call. Trimming took off 1 base at V and 0 bases at J, with 9 bases between the two ends. Germline V lookup: CDR1 SGHTA, CDR2 FQGNSA. CDR3 length equals 15 residues. CDR3 in DNA: TGTGCCAGCAGCTTAGGACGAGGCTCTAACTATGGCTACACCTTC. It codes for CASSLGRGSNYGYTF.

The V gene is TRBV7-9, the J gene TRBJ2-1, with D maybe TRBD1 (6 bases). V lost 4 bases to trimming and J lost 6 bases, with 13 bases between them. The CDR3 spans 14 residues. CDR1 is SEHNR and CDR2 is FQNEAQ in the germline V gene (reference sequence). The CDR3 is CASSSPGTFNEQFF. As DNA, the CDR3 is TGTGCCAGCAGCTCACCCGGGACATTCAATGAGCAGTTCTTC.

J is TRBJ1-6 and V is TRBV4-1; no clear D. V shed 0 bases and J shed 7 bases, with 16 bases lying between them. The CDR3 extends over 17 amino acids. Per the germline V gene, CDR1 is MGHRA and CDR2 is YSYEKL. CDR3 sequence (DNA): TGCGCCAGCAGCCAAGAAGTAACGGAGTTCAGCAATTCACCCCTCCACTTT. Its protein is CASSQEVTEFSNSPLHF.